One and the same sample provided the 28 T cell receptor beta chains below, sequenced in a study of T-cell reconstitution after alpha-beta-depleted transplantation in children. Unique molecular identifiers were incorporated during preparation of the TCRbeta library. TCRdb independently ran MiXCR on the PCR reads; one entry per CDR3 protein. The sample has about a million distinct CDR3 sequences; roughly 31% are singletons. Sequencing used PBMCs, mostly from graft donor cells, obtained 360 days after TCRalphabeta/CD19-depleted stem cell transplant. The receptors here all came from a boy in the first two years of life who had a stem cell transplant for SCID, so the T cells may come from the graft donor.

In this sample, this clonotype turned up a few times. V is TRBV20-1 and J is TRBJ2-7; TRBD2 might be the D (5 bases). The CDR3 is 13 amino acids. The germline V and J ends were trimmed by 6 bases and 7 bases, with 19 bases remaining between them. Per the germline V gene, CDR1 is DFQATT and CDR2 is SNEGSKA (reference sequence). CDR3 sequence reads: CSAQRELLGEQYF. As DNA, the CDR3 is TGCAGTGCCCAGAGGGAACTTCTGGGGGAGCAGTACTTC.

This chain joins TRBV29-1 and TRBJ2-6; D gene uncertain. The CDR3 loop spans 14 amino acids. Germline CDR1 is SQVTM and CDR2 is ANQGSEA. V lost 4 bases and J 1 base, leaving 8 bases between the germline ends. CDR3 loop: CSVAPFSGANVLTF. The CDR3 coding sequence is TGCAGCGTTGCTCCATTTTCTGGGGCCAACGTCCTGACTTTC.

The chain has TRBV5-1 and TRBJ2-6; no definite D call. V lost 3 bases and J lost 4, with 8 bases in between. The V gene's germline CDR1 is SGHRS and CDR2 YFSETQ. CDR3 length: 14 amino acids. CDR3 sequence (DNA): TGCGCCAGCAGCTCCAGATGGGGGGCCAACGTCCTGACTTTC. It specifies CASSSRWGANVLTF.

This clonotype was observed a handful of times. This sequence joins TRBV5-1 and TRBJ1-1; tentatively, D is TRBD1 (6 bases). V lost 1 base and J 10 bases, leaving 17 bases between the germline ends. The CDR3 totals 14 residues. Germline CDR1 is SGHRS and CDR2 is YFSETQ. The CDR3 DNA is TGCGCCAGCAGCTTGTGGCGGAACAGGGTTGGAGCTTTCTTT. Amino acid sequence: CASSLWRNRVGAFF.

V is TRBV28 and J is TRBJ2-1; a weak D match, TRBD2 (5 bases). Germline assignment: CDR1 MDHEN and CDR2 SYDVKM. This CDR3 contains 15 residues. Trimming cost V 1 base and J 7 bases, with 14 bases left between them. Here the CDR3 reads CASSLFRGSRNEQFF. In nucleotides, the CDR3 is TGTGCCAGCAGTTTATTTCGGGGATCGCGGAATGAGCAGTTCTTC.

V is TRBV20-1 and J is TRBJ2-5; D uncertain. The germline CDR1 and CDR2 sequences are DFQATT and SNEGSKA (reference sequence). The CDR3 covers 11 residues. The V end was cut by 8 bases, the J end by 3 bases, with 10 bases between. Here the CDR3 reads CSSSLEETQYF. The DNA for the CDR3 is TGCAGTTCTTCGTTAGAAGAGACCCAGTACTTC.

The sample holds a few counts of this clonotype. This rearrangement joins TRBV29-1 to TRBJ2-2; TRBD1 aligns across 8 bases. The CDR3 sequence is 14 residues long. Germline CDR1 and CDR2: SQVTM and ANQGSEA. V dropped 6 bases and J dropped 0; count of bases not matched to a gene: 3. The DNA of the CDR3 is TGCAGCGTGGCGGGACAGGCGAACACCGGGGAGCTGTTTTTT. As protein: CSVAGQANTGELFF.

Only a few counts were recorded for this clonotype. The rearrangement joins TRBV9 to TRBJ2-3, with 11 bases identical to TRBD2. The CDR3 totals 17 residues. Germline CDR1 reads SGDLS; CDR2 reads YYNGEE. J lost 0 bases, V lost 1 base, and 4 bases had no gene match. The CDR3 reads CASSVRPSGGSTDTQYF. The CDR3 DNA is TGTGCCAGCAGCGTAAGGCCTAGCGGGGGGAGCACAGATACGCAGTATTTT.

The V and J genes are TRBV11-2 and TRBJ2-7; D uncertain. The length of the CDR3 is 12 residues. Between the trimmed V and J ends, which lost 4 bases and 5 bases, there was a span of 9 bases. Germline V gene data show CDR1 as SGHAT and CDR2 as FQNNGV. CDR3 sequence (DNA): TGTGCCAGCAGCTCGGGTTGGAACGAGCAGTACTTC. Its translation is CASSSGWNEQYF.

This clonotype was picked up one time. The chain is built from TRBV20-1 and TRBJ1-1, with 9 bases lining up with TRBD1. The germline gives CDR1 DFQATT, CDR2 SNEGSKA (reference sequence). This CDR3 spans 14 amino acids. The J segment lost 0 bases and the V segment lost 5 bases, leaving 4 bases of the junction unmatched. CDR3 amino acids: CSALGDRVNTEAFF. The CDR3 DNA sequence: TGCAGTGCTCTTGGGGACAGGGTGAACACTGAAGCTTTCTTT.

This clonotype came up many times. The chain employs TRBV5-1 and TRBJ2-7; D may be TRBD2 (6 bases). Germline CDR1 and CDR2: SGHRS and YFSETQ. The CDR3 sequence is 15 residues long. The V end lost 0 bases, the J end lost 1 base, and 11 bases lay between the germline ends. CDR3 residues: CASSLVSGASYEQYF. Here the CDR3 DNA reads TGCGCCAGCAGCTTGGTTAGCGGCGCGTCCTACGAGCAGTACTTC. Full variable domain (missing parts from reference TRBV5-1 and TRBJ2-7): KAGVTQTPRYLIKTRGQQVTLSCSPISGHRSVSWYQQTPGQGLQFLFEYFSETQRNKGNFPGRFSGRQFSNSRSEMNVSTLELGDSALYLCASSLVSGASYEQYFGPGTRLTVT.

In this sample, this clonotype turned up once. J is TRBJ1-2 and V is TRBV3-1, with TRBD1 identical over 8 bases. Germline V CDR1 and CDR2: LGHDT, YNNKEL (reference sequence). The CDR3 consists of 16 residues. The junction had 14 bases not matched to a gene; V was cut back by 3 bases and J by 8 bases. CDR3 DNA: TGTGCCAGCAGCCACCCCATCAACCAGGGGGCAAAAGGCTACACCTTC. It encodes CASSHPINQGAKGYTF.

This clonotype was seen more than once but under ten times. This chain links TRBV20-1 with TRBJ1-1; unclear D gene. The germline V gene has CDR1 DFQATT and CDR2 SNEGSKA (reference sequence). The CDR3 totals 12 residues. The CDR3 coding sequence is TGCAGCCTCGACAAGATGAACACTGAAGCTTTCTTT. This sequence encodes CSLDKMNTEAFF.

The V and J genes are TRBV7-9 and TRBJ2-1, with a possible D match to TRBD2 (5 bases). Germline CDR1 reads SEHNR; CDR2 reads FQNEAQ (reference sequence). V was pared by 1 base and J by 10 bases, with 20 bases between. This CDR3 comprises 16 residues. CDR3 protein: CASSLGWGRLAPEQFF. In DNA, the CDR3 is TGTGCCAGCAGCTTAGGGTGGGGTCGGCTAGCCCCGGAGCAGTTCTTC. The full variable domain, completed using reference TRBV7-9 and TRBJ2-1, is DTGVSQNPRHKITKRGQNVTFRCDPISEHNRLYWYRQTLGQGPEFLTYFQNEAQLEKSRLLSDRFSAERPKGSFSTLEIQRTEQGDSAMYLCASSLGWGRLAPEQFFGPGTRLTVL.

The chain carries TRBV27 and TRBJ2-5, with TRBD1 identical over 7 bases. The germline V gene encodes CDR1 MNHEY and CDR2 SMNVEV (reference sequence). The CDR3 is 18 amino acids. J was trimmed by 5 bases and V by 6 bases; bases with no gene match: 21. The DNA for the CDR3 is TGTGCCAGCAGCAGAGGGGGCTGGGACGGAGAATTTTGGGAGACCCAGTACTTC. It translates to CASSRGGWDGEFWETQYF.

V and J are TRBV20-1 and TRBJ2-5; TRBD2 is a possible D gene (6 bases). V lost 3 bases and J 7 bases, leaving 18 bases between the germline ends. Germline CDR1 and CDR2: DFQATT and SNEGSKA (reference sequence). The CDR3 is made up of 14 amino acids. The CDR3, as DNA: TGCAGTGCTAGCGTGAGAGGAGGGCTTTGGACCCAGTACTTC. Translating it yields CSASVRGGLWTQYF.

This rearrangement joins TRBV3-1 to TRBJ1-6, with 9 bases that match TRBD1. Germline V lookup: CDR1 LGHDT, CDR2 YNNKEL (reference sequence). The CDR3 has 16 residues. The V segment lost 5 bases and the J segment 10 bases; nucleotides outside the gene matches: 12. CDR3 coding DNA: TGTGCCAGCAGCTGGTCGGGGGGACAGGGAAGCTCACCCCTCCACTTT. Translation gives CASSWSGGQGSSPLHF.

The chain couples TRBV5-1 to TRBJ2-7; TRBD1 is a possible D gene (6 bases). The CDR3 spans 14 residues. Per the germline V gene, CDR1 is SGHRS and CDR2 is YFSETQ. Deletions cut 4 bases from V and 3 bases from J, with 14 bases between. CDR3 amino acids: CASSPNRVNYEQYF. CDR3 coding DNA: TGCGCCAGCAGCCCAAACAGGGTTAACTACGAGCAGTACTTC.

V and J are TRBV20-1 and TRBJ1-2; D uncertain. This CDR3 contains 12 residues. Trimming shortened V by 7 bases and J by 4 bases, and 13 bases separated the two germline ends. Germline lookup yields CDR1 DFQATT and CDR2 SNEGSKA (reference sequence). CDR3 DNA: TGCAGTGGTTCGCGGAGCGTCTATGGCTACACCTTC. Translated: CSGSRSVYGYTF.

The chain has TRBV6-1 and TRBJ1-2, with D tentatively TRBD1 (5 bases). V lost 6 bases, J lost 4 bases, and 12 bases lay in between. The CDR3 is 13 residues long. CDR1 MNHNS and CDR2 SASEGT come from the germline V gene. The CDR3 protein is CASRPTGGYGYTF. The CDR3 nucleotides read TGTGCCAGCAGGCCTACAGGAGGCTATGGCTACACCTTC.

This clonotype came up a few times. V is TRBV12-3 or TRBV12-4 and J is TRBJ1-1, with 7 bases that match TRBD1. After removal of 5 bases from V and 6 bases from J, the junction contained 6 bases not matched to a gene. The CDR3 spans 13 residues. CDR3 residues: CASSIQGFAEAFF. CDR3 bases: TGTGCCAGCAGTATACAGGGGTTCGCTGAAGCTTTCTTT.

This chain's CDR3 is CASSFGQIYTGELFF. The CDR3 bases are TGTGCCAGCAGCTTTGGACAAATCTACACCGGGGAGCTGTTTTTT. V and J are TRBV7-8 and TRBJ2-2; D perhaps matches TRBD1 (5 bases). The germline V and J ends were trimmed by 3 bases and 3 bases, with 11 bases remaining between them. From germline, CDR1 is SGHVS and CDR2 FQNEAQ. The CDR3 covers 15 residues.

This clonotype has just a few counts. The DNA of the CDR3 is TGTGCCAGCAGCGTAGTTCCCACGGTGAACACTGAAGCTTTCTTT. Residues: CASSVVPTVNTEAFF. V usage is TRBV9 and J usage is TRBJ1-1; D not resolved. The CDR3 consists of 15 residues. Germline assignment: CDR1 SGDLS and CDR2 YYNGEE. V lost 0 bases and J 0 bases, leaving 9 bases between the germline ends.

V and J are TRBV3-1 and TRBJ1-3, with no clear D. Germline V gives CDR1 LGHDT, CDR2 YNNKEL (reference sequence). The V end was cut by 0 bases, the J end by 2 bases, with 11 bases between. The CDR3 loop spans 16 amino acids. The CDR3 is CASSQDLGKAGNTIYF. CDR3 nucleotides: TGTGCCAGCAGCCAAGATCTGGGGAAAGCTGGAAACACCATATATTTT.

The rearrangement joins TRBV20-1 to TRBJ2-5, with TRBD2 as a possible D gene (5 bases). The V end was cut by 0 bases, the J end by 3 bases, with 14 bases between. The CDR3 has 15 amino acids. Germline-derived CDR1 and CDR2 are DFQATT and SNEGSKA (reference sequence). CDR3 sequence reads: CSARDPRPAEETQYF. The DNA of the CDR3 is TGCAGTGCTAGAGATCCAAGGCCAGCGGAAGAGACCCAGTACTTC.

This clonotype was detected only a few times. V usage is TRBV4-1 and J usage is TRBJ2-1, with 9 bases aligning to TRBD1. Looked up from germline, CDR1 is MGHRA and CDR2 is YSYEKL. V lost 2 bases, J lost 6 bases, and 8 bases stayed unmatched. The CDR3 is 16 amino acids. The CDR3, as DNA: TGCGCCAGCAGCCAACCGACAGGGGGATCGGGCAATGAGCAGTTCTTC. This gives the protein CASSQPTGGSGNEQFF.

This chain joins TRBV7-6 and TRBJ2-3; D is unresolved. Per germline, CDR1 SGHVS and CDR2 FNYEAQ. Trimming removed 1 base at V and 11 bases at J, with 28 bases between. The CDR3 spans 18 residues. In nucleotides, the CDR3 is TGTGCCAGCAGCTTAGGCCCCCGACATGAGTTGGGGTTATTCGGGCAGTATTTT. This encodes CASSLGPRHELGLFGQYF.

This clonotype was detected many times. The J gene is TRBJ2-1, the V gene TRBV4-1; TRBD2 agrees at 11 bases. Germline loops: CDR1 MGHRA, CDR2 YSYEKL. J gave up 4 bases and V 0 bases, and 17 bases lay outside the gene matches. The length of the CDR3 is 21 residues. Written as DNA, the CDR3 is TGCGCCAGCAGCCAAGATCTTGCGATAGCGGGGGGGCCTTACGGTTACAATGAGCAGTTCTTC. This gives the protein CASSQDLAIAGGPYGYNEQFF.